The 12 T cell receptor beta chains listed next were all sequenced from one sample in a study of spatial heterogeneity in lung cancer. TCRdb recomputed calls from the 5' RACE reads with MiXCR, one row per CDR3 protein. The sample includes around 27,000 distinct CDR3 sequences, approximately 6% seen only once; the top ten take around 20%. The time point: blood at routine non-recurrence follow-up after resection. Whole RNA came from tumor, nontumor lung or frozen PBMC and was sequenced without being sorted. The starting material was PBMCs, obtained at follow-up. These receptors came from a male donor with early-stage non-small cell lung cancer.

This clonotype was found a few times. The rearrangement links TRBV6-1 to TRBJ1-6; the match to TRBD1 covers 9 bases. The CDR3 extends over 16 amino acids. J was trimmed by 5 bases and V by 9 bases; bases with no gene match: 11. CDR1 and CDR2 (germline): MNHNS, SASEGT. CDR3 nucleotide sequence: TGTGCCAGGGGGGAGGGGACAGGGTGGAATAATTCACCCCTCCACTTT. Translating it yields CARGEGTGWNNSPLHF.

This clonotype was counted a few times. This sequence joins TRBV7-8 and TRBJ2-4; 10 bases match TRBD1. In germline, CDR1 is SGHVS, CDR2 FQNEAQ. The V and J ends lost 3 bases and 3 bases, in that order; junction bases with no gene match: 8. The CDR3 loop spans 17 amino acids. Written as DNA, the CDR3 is TGTGCCAGCAGCTTCATCATAGGACAGGGGGACAAAAACATTCAGTACTTC. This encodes CASSFIIGQGDKNIQYF. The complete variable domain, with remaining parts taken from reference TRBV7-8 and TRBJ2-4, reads GAGVSQSPRYKVAKRGQDVALRCDPISGHVSLFWYQQALGQGPEFLTYFQNEAQLDKSGLPSDRFFAERPEGSVSTLKIQRTQQEDSAVYLCASSFIIGQGDKNIQYFGAGTRLSVL.

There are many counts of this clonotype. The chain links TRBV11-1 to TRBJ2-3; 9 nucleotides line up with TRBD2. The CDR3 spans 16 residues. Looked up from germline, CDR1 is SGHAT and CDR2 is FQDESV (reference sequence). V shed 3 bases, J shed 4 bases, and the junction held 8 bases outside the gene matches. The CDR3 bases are TGTGCCAGCAGCTTGATGGCGGGGGGGCCGTCAGATACGCAGTATTTT. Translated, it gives CASSLMAGGPSDTQYF.

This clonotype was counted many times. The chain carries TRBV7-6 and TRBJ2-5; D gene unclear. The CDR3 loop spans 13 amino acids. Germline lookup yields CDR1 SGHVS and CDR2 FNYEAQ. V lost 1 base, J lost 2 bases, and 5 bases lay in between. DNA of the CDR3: TGTGCCAGCAGCTTAGTTATACAAGAGACCCAGTACTTC. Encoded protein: CASSLVIQETQYF.

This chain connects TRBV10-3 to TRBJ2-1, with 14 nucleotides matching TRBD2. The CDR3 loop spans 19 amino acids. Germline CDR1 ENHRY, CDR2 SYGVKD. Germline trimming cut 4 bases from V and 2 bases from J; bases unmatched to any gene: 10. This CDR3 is CAISGTGTSGSGTYNEQFF. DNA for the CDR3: TGTGCCATCAGTGGGACCGGGACTAGCGGGAGTGGGACCTACAATGAGCAGTTCTTC.

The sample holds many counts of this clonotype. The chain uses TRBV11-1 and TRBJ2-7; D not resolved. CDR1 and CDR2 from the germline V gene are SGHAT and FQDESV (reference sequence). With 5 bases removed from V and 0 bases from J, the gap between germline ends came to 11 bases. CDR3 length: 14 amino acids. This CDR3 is CASSPGAASYEQYV. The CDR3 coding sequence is TGTGCCAGCAGCCCAGGTGCCGCCTCCTACGAGCAGTACGTC.

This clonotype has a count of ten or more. The CDR3 is CASSVGREGADTQYF. The CDR3, as DNA: TGCGCCAGCAGCGTAGGCCGGGAAGGCGCAGATACGCAGTATTTT. The gene calls are TRBV5-1 and TRBJ2-3; tentatively, D is TRBD2 (5 bases). Germline CDR1 reads SGHRS; CDR2 reads YFSETQ. V lost 4 bases to trimming and J lost 4 bases, with 16 bases between them. This CDR3 has 15 amino acids.

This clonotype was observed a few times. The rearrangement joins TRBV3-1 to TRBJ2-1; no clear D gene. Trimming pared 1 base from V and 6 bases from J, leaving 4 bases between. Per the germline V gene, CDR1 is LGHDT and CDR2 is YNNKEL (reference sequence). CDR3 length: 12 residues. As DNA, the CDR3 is TGTGCCAGCAGCCAAGGGGTCAATGAGCAGTTCTTC. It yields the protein CASSQGVNEQFF.

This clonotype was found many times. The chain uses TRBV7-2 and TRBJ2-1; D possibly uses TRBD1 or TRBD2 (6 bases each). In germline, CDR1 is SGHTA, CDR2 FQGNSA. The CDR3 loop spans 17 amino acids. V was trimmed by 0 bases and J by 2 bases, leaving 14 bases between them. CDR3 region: CASSLAWGAGTYNEQFF. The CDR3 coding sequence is TGTGCCAGCAGCTTAGCGTGGGGGGCAGGCACCTACAATGAGCAGTTCTTC.

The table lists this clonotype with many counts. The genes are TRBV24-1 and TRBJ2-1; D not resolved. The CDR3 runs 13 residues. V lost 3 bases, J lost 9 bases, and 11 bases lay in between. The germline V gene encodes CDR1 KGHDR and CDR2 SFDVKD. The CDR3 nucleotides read TGTGCCACCAGTGATCAAGAGCGCGGTGAGCAGTTCTTC. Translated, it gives CATSDQERGEQFF.

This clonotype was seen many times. The CDR3 coding sequence is TGTGCCAGCAGTTACCCGGGGGACGAGCAGTACTTC. Translating it yields CASSYPGDEQYF. The chain is built from TRBV6-6 and TRBJ2-7, with D possibly being TRBD2 (6 bases). CDR1 MNHNY and CDR2 SVGAGI come from the germline V gene (reference sequence). CDR3 length: 12 amino acids. Trimming pared 2 bases from V and 5 bases from J, leaving 7 bases between.

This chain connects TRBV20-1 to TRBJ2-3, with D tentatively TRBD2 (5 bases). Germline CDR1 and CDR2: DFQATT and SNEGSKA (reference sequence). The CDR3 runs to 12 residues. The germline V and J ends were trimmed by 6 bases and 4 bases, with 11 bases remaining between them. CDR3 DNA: TGCAGTGCCGTGGCCGGGGCAGATACGCAGTATTTT. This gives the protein CSAVAGADTQYF.